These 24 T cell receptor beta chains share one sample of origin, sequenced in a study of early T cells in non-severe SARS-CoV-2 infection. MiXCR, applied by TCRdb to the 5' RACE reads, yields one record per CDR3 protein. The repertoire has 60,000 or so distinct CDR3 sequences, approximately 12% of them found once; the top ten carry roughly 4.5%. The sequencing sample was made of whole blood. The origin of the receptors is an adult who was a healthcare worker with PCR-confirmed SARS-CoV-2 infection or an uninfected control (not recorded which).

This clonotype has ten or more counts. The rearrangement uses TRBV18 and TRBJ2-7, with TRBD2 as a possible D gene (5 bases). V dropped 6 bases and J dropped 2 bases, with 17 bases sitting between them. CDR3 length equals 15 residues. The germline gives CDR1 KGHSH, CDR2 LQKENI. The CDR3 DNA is TGTGCCAGCTCCGGGATGGAAGGCCGAGCCTACGAGCAGTACTTC. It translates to CASSGMEGRAYEQYF.

The CDR3 DNA reads as TGTGCCAGCAGCTTAGGCCCAACATTCCTCTACGAGCAGTACTTC. It codes for CASSLGPTFLYEQYF. The chain has TRBV7-6 and TRBJ2-7; no definite D call. Trimming shortened V by 1 base and J by 3 bases, and 13 bases separated the two germline ends. Germline CDR1 and CDR2: SGHVS and FNYEAQ. The CDR3 is made up of 15 amino acids.

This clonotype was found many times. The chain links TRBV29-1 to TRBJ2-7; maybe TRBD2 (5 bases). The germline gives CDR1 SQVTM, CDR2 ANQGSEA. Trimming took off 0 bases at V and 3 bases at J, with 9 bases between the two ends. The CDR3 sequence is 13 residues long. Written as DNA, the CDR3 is TGCAGCGTTGAAGACCGGGAAAACTACGAGCAGTACTTC. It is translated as CSVEDRENYEQYF.

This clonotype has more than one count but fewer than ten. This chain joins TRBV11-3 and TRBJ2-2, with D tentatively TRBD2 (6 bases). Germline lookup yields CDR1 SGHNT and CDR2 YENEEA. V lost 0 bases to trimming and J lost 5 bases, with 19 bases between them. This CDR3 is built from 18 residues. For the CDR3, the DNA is TGTGCCAGCAGCTTAGATCACGGGGGTTCGGTAGTAACCGGGGAGCTGTTTTTT. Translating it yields CASSLDHGGSVVTGELFF.

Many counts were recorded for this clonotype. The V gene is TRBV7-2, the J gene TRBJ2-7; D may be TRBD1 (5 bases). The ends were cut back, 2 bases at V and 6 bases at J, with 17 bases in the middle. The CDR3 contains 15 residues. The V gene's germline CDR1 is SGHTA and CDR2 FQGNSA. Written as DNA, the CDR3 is TGTGCCAGCAGCTTATCAGGTCGGACATCCCCCGAGCAGTACTTC. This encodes CASSLSGRTSPEQYF.

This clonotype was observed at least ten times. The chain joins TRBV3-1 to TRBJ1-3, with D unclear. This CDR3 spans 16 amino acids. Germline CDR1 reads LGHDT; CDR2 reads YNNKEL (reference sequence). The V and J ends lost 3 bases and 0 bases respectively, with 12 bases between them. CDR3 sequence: CASSHPDLHSGNTIYF. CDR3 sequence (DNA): TGTGCCAGCAGCCATCCGGACCTCCACTCTGGAAACACCATATATTTT.

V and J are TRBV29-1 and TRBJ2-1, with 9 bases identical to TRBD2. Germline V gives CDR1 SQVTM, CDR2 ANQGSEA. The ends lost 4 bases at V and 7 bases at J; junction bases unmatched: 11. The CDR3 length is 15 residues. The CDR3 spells CSVGPGLAPGNEQFF. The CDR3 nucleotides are TGCAGCGTTGGCCCCGGACTAGCGCCCGGGAATGAGCAGTTCTTC.

The CDR3 region has the DNA TGTGCCAGCAGGTGGGGGGCATTGGGTGGGGCCAACGTCCTGACTTTC. Protein sequence: CASRWGALGGANVLTF. V is TRBV27 and J is TRBJ2-6; either TRBD1 or TRBD2 may supply D (6 bases each). V was cut by 6 bases and J by 3 bases, with 15 bases left in between. Looked up from germline, CDR1 is MNHEY and CDR2 is SMNVEV (reference sequence). The CDR3 sequence is 16 residues long.

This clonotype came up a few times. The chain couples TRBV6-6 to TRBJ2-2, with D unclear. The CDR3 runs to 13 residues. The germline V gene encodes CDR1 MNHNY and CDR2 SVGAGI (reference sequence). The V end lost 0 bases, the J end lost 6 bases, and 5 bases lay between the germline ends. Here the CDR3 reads CASSYSVAGELFF. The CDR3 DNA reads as TGTGCCAGCAGTTACTCGGTGGCCGGGGAGCTGTTTTTT.

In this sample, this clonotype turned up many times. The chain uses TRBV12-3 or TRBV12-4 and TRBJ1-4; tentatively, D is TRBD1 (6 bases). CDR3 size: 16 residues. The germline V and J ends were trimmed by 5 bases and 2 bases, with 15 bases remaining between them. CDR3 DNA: TGTGCCAGCAGTAAATCAGGGGAGGGTACTAATGAAAAACTGTTTTTT. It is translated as CASSKSGEGTNEKLFF.

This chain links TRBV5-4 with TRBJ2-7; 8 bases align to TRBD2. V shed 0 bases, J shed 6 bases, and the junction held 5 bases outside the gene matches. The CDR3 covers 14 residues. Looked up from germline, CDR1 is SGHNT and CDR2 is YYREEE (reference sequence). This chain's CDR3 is CASSLAGTRIEQYF. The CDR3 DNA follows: TGTGCCAGCAGCTTGGCCGGGACTAGGATCGAGCAGTACTTC.

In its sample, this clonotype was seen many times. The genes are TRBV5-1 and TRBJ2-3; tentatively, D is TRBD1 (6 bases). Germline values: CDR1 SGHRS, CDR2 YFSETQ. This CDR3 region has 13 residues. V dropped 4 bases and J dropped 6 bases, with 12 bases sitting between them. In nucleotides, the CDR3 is TGCGCCAGCAGCGGATCAGGGGCGGATACGCAGTATTTT. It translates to CASSGSGADTQYF.

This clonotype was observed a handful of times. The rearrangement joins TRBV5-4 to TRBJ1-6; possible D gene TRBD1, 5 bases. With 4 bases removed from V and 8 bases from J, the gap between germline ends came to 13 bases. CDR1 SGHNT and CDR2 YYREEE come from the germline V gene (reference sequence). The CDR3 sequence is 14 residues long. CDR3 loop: CASSIRDGYSPLHF. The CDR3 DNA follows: TGTGCCAGCAGCATCCGGGACGGTTATTCACCCCTCCACTTT.

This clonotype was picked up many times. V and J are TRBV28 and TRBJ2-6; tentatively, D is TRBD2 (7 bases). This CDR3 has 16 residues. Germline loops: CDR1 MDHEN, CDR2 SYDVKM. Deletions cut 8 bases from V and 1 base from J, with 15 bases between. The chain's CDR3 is CASRGAGDSGANVLTF. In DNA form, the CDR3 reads TGTGCCAGCCGGGGGGCAGGGGATTCTGGGGCCAACGTCCTGACTTTC. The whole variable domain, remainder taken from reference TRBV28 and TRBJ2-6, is DVKVTQSSRYLVKRTGEKVFLECVQDMDHENMFWYRQDPGLGLRLIYFSYDVKMKEKGDIPEGYSVSREKKERFSLILESASTNQTSMYLCASRGAGDSGANVLTFGAGSRLTVL.

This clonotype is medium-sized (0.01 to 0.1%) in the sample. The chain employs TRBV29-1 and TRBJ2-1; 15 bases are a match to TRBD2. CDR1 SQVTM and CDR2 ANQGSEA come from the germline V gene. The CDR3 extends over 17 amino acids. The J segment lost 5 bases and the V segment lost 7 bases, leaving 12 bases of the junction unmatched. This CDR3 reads CSGSGTSGRWGDNEQFF. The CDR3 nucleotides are TGCAGCGGCTCCGGGACTAGCGGGAGGTGGGGGGACAATGAGCAGTTCTTC.

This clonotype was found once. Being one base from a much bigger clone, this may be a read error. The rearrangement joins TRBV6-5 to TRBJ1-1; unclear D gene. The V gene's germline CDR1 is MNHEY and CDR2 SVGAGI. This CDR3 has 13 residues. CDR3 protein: CASSYSTGTDAFF. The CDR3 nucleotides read TGTGCCAGCAGTTACTCAACGGGCACTGATGCTTTCTTT.

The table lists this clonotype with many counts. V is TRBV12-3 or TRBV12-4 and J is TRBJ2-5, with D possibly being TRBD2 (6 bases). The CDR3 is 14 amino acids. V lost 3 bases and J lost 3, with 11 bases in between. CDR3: CASSFLALEETQYF. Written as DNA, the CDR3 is TGTGCCAGCAGTTTCCTAGCGCTGGAAGAGACCCAGTACTTC.

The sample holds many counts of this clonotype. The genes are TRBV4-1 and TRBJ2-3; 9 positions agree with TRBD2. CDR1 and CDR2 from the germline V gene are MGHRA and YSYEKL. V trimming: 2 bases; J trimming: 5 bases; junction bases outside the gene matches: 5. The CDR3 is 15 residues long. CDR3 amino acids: CASSQNSGSGDTQYF. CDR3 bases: TGCGCCAGCAGCCAAAATAGCGGGAGTGGAGATACGCAGTATTTT.

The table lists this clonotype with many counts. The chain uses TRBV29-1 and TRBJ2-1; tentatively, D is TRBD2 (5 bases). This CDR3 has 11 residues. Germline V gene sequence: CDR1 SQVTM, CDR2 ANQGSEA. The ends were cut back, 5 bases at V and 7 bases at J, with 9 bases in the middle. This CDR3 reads CSVRTYNEQFF. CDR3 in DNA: TGCAGCGTTCGGACTTATAATGAGCAGTTCTTC.

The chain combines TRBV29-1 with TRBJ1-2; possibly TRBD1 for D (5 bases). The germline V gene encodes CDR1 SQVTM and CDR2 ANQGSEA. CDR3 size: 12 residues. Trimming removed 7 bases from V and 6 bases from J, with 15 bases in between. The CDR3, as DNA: TGCAGCGCCCCGACAGTAGGGGATGGCTACACCTTC. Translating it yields CSAPTVGDGYTF.

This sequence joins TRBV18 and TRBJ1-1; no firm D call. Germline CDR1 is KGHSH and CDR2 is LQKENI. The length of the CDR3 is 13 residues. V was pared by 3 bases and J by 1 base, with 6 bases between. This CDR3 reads CASSPLGNTEAFF. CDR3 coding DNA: TGTGCCAGCTCACCTCTAGGGAACACTGAAGCTTTCTTT.

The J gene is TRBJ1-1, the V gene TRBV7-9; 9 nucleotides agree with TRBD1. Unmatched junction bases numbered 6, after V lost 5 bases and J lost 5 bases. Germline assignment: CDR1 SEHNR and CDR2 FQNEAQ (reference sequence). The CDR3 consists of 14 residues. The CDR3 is CASSPYRGPTEAFF. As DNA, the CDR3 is TGTGCCAGCAGCCCATACAGGGGGCCAACTGAAGCTTTCTTT.

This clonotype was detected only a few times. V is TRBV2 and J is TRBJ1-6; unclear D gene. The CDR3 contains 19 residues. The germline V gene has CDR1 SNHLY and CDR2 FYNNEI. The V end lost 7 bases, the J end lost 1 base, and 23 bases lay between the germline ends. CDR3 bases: TGTGCCAGCACCTCCGGTGGACTTGGGATGGTATCCTATAATTCACCCCTCCACTTT. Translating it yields CASTSGGLGMVSYNSPLHF.

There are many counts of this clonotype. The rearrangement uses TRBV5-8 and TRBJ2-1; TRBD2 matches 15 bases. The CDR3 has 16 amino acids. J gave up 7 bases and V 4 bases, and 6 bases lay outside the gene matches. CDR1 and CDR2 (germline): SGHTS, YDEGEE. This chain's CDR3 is CASSPRTSGRGNEQFF. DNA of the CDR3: TGTGCCAGCAGCCCGAGGACTAGCGGGAGGGGGAATGAGCAGTTCTTC. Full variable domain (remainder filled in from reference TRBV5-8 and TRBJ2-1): EAGVTQSPTHLIKTRGQQATLRCSPISGHTSVYWYQQALGLGLQFLLWYDEGEERNRGNFPPRFSGRQFPNYSSELNVNALELEDSALYLCASSPRTSGRGNEQFFGPGTRLTVL.